This T cell receptor (beta chain) was captured in a study of shared clonotypes between healthy human individuals. Details on this clone: What it binds is unknown.

Whole-study results and caveats: The four-donor shared clonotypes exceeded non-shared clonotypes in generation probability, with non-shared ones scoring lower. Across a handful of donors, naive CD4 shared around 5.3%, naive CD8 around 4%, memory CD4 roughly 2.3%, memory CD8 about 0.4%.

V trimming: 3 bases; J trimming: 8 bases; junction bases outside the gene matches: 11. Per the germline V gene, CDR1 is ENHRY and CDR2 is SYGVKD. The CDR3 consists of 15 residues. All participating donors were Caucasian adults from Nashville, Tennessee. An assay was performed, and its level was deep. TCRdb keeps only in-frame clones here, not all; method: immunoSEQ multiplex PCR. Counted here are 2 million to 2.5 million clones, just under 95% occurring once; the ten biggest clones make up more than 0.35%. J is TRBJ1-2 and V is TRBV10-3; the match to TRBD1 covers 8 bases. Sequencing was carried out using naive CD4+ T cells from PBMCs. The subset: CD45RA+ positively selected. The source is a man aged 18 to 35 in good health. Some clones in this sample may be carry-over from other donors' samples. The DNA for the CDR3 is TGTGCCATCAGTGATGCGCAGGGGGCAAGGGAGGGCTACACCTTC. Amino acids: CAISDAQGAREGYTF.